One T cell receptor (beta chain) is described in this entry. In this sample, this clonotype turned up many times. The antigen it binds to is not known. Per-base quality was not reported, and no clone a single base away is much larger than it. Based on the germline V gene, the CDR1 and CDR2 sequences are SGHRS and YFSETQ. From its cysteine to its phenylalanine, the CDR3 spans 15 amino acids. The entry retains the CDR3 DNA only, 45 bases that are in frame from base 1. V sheds 3 bases and J sheds 4 bases, leaving 13 bases between their ends. For unsorted PBMC libraries, 2 million PBMCs were used after storage in RNAlater at -80 degrees C until RNA extraction. The multiple sclerosis patients were enrolled in a US clinical protocol that evaluated disease progression with magnetic resonance imaging. Peripheral blood was subjected to Ficoll-Hypaque density gradient centrifugation to isolate PBMCs, which were then cryopreserved in liquid nitrogen.

To synthesize cDNA, template-switch 5'RACE was performed with a primer carrying a 10-nucleotide random unique molecular identifier so that each TCR transcript was tagged. Every sequencing run covered 15-18 subjects and yielded more than 160 million TCR-beta sequences. The RNeasy kit was used to extract total RNA. The KAPA Real-time Library Amplification kit was used to amplify TCR-beta VDJ regions with primers targeting the TCR constant region and the 5'RACE anchor. A first PCR added sample indexes and Illumina adaptors, and a second PCR then raised library yield. After Ampure bead purification, the roughly 650 bp TCR product was size-selected on a 2% E-gel SizeSelection system. Library quality was checked on a Bioanalyzer, concentration was measured with Qubit, and libraries were quantified with the Kapa Library Quantification kit before pooling. An Illumina HiSeq 2500 was used to sequence the libraries paired-end at 2 x 150 bp. To increase sequence diversity, roughly 24-32% phiX was spiked into each library pool. For the original study's pipeline: Quality-filtered reads were processed with the UMI-based MiGEC pipeline, and over 85% of raw TCR sequences were removed by the MiGEC pipeline during error correction. IMGT germline references were used for alignment of VDJ genes, and clonotypes were defined by a unique CDR3 amino acid sequence together with V-J genes. Clonal expansion, Shannon diversity, and CDR3 relatedness (CalcPairwiseDistances, ClusterSamples) were evaluated with VDJtools, and phylogenetic trees were built with CLCbio workbench. Expanded clones were defined as having at least 8 unique UMIs, based on coefficient-of-variation modelling across technical triplicates. TCRdb handled the public reads itself, with Q25 trimming in fastp and clone calling in MiXCR, and kept productive beta chains. Rows matching on CDR3 protein sequence are summarized as one entry with the most common DNA and genes. The V and J calls come from TCRdb's annotation, not from the publication. Counted in this sample were roughly 27,000 distinct CDR3 sequences; about 2.5% of them appeared once. Of the sample, 2% to 2.5% falls within the top ten clones.

This sample is drawn from a study of neurological immune-mediated disorders (dated by TCRdb to the late 2010s). Background for the entire study: Among the approximately 35 multiple sclerosis patients, 31 had relapsing-remitting MS and 3 had secondary progressive MS. Peripheral blood TCR-beta repertoires from patients with HTLV-I-associated myelopathy (HAM/TSP), patients with multiple sclerosis, and healthy controls were compared in the study using UMI-based sequencing. Longitudinal samples, technical triplicates and paired sorted CD4+ and CD8+ T-cell subsets, alongside PBMC samples, were included among the 106 TCR-beta libraries. Of the approximately 68 subjects in the cohort, about 14 were HAM/TSP patients, roughly 35 were multiple sclerosis patients, and some 20 were healthy controls. The investigation overall reported the following: TCR clonal expansion was greatest in HAM/TSP patients and smallest in MS patients, who ranked below even healthy controls. In phylogenetic analysis, the repertoires of 18 of 34 MS patients grouped into a cluster of related CDR3 sequences, which suggests a possible signature at the repertoire level. Expanded clones from different subjects shared no identical CDR3 amino acid sequences, which suggests that TCR-beta repertoires were private in all groups. No clinical or MRI features were associated with the MS cluster, and the authors said that larger cohorts are needed.

The sequenced sample was PBMCs. Recombination joined TRBV5-1 with TRBJ1-4; TRBD1 is a possible D gene, resting on 6 matching bases. This TCR came from a woman aged 45-60 years with multiple sclerosis. DNA sequence: TGCGCCAGCAGCTCCGGCAGGGGACTTAATGAAAAACTGTTTTTT. It specifies CASSSGRGLNEKLFF.